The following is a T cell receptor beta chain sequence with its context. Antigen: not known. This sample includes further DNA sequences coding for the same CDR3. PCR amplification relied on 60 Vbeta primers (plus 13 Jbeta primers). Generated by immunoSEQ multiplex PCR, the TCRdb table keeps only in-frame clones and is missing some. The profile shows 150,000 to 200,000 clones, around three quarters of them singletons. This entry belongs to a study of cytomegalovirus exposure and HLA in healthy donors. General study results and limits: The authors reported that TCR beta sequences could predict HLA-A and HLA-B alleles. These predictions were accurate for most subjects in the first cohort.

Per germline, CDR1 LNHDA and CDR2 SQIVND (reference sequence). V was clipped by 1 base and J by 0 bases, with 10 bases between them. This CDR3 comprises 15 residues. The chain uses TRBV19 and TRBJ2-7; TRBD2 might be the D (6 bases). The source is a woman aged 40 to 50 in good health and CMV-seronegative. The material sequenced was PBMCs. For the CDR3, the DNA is TGTGCCAGTAGTATAGTAGGAGGGAGCTCCTACGAGCAGTACTTC. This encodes CASSIVGGSSYEQYF.